This T cell receptor beta chain came from a study of blood T cell repertoires in COVID-19. Study details: From T cells, B-cell-depleted T cells, or PBMCs came the material, which was cDNA or gDNA.

The germline gives CDR1 SGHDT, CDR2 YYEEEE. The V end was cut by 4 bases, the J end by 5 bases, with 16 bases between. This CDR3 has 14 residues. Profiling relied on immunoSEQ multiplex PCR, and the TCRdb table lists in-frame clones only, not all of them. Seen here are 95,000 to 100,000 clones, around 94% observed once, and the top ten hold around 6%. Sample: peripheral blood. This TCR was recovered from a man aged 50 or older with active COVID-19. The chain links TRBV5-6 to TRBJ2-7, with a tentative D call TRBD1 (6 bases). CDR3 amino acids: CASSVPTGLNEQYF. CDR3 DNA: TGTGCCAGCAGCGTGCCTACAGGGTTGAACGAGCAGTACTTC.